The rows below give T cell receptor beta chains drawn from one sample of a study of identical twins. A single record per CDR3 protein comes from TCRdb applying MiXCR to the 5' RACE reads. The sample has roughly 290,000 distinct CDR3 sequences, around 9.7% seen once. These same records also appear under a second study, on yellow fever vaccine responses in identical twins.

The sample taken for sequencing was CD8+ T cells sorted from blood. These receptors were collected from a young woman in good health. The CDR3 runs from the conserved cysteine through the conserved F or W. The D gene is left open where the match is weak. Size tells how often a clone was seen (once, few, many) or the class of an expanded clone, and some rows leave it out.

d_call j_call clone_size v_call cdr3_aa cdr3_nt
- TRBJ1-5 few TRBV18 CASRQGSEPQHF TGTGCCAGTCGGCAGGGGTCGGAGCCCCAGCATTTT
- TRBJ1-1 - TRBV28 CASSFFLGGTEAFF TGTGCCAGCAGTTTTTTTTTGGGGGGCACTGAAGCTTTCTTT
- TRBJ2-1 many TRBV10-3 CAISDHPTGSTYNEQFF TGTGCCATCAGTGACCACCCGACGGGGAGCACCTACAATGAGCAGTTCTTC
- TRBJ1-3 few TRBV7-9 CASSLVGGAISGNTIYF TGTGCCAGCAGCTTAGTTGGCGGAGCGATCTCTGGAAACACCATATATTTT
- TRBJ1-1 many TRBV4-1 CASSQDSQAEAFF TGCGCCAGCAGCCAAGATAGTCAGGCTGAAGCTTTCTTT
- TRBJ2-7 - TRBV20-1 CSAISMKSYEQYF TGCAGTGCTATTTCTATGAAGTCCTACGAGCAGTACTTC
- TRBJ2-7 - TRBV15 CATSRPLDLEQYF TGTGCCACCAGCAGACCCCTAGACCTAGAGCAGTACTTC
- TRBJ1-2 many TRBV7-9 CASSFLNRVYGYTF TGTGCCAGCAGCTTCCTAAACAGAGTCTATGGCTACACCTTC
TRBD2 TRBJ2-7 - TRBV27 CASSSVTSGTTYEQYF TGTGCCAGCAGTTCGGTGACTAGCGGGACCACCTACGAGCAGTACTTC
- TRBJ2-7 many TRBV29-1 CSVVGNGEQYF TGCAGCGTTGTGGGGAATGGCGAGCAGTACTTC
- TRBJ2-1 many TRBV27 CASSRGANEQFF TGTGCCAGCTCCAGGGGAGCCAATGAGCAGTTCTTC
- TRBJ2-1 many TRBV14 CASSHWWESSYNEQFF TGTGCCAGCAGCCATTGGTGGGAAAGCTCCTACAATGAGCAGTTCTTC
TRBD2 TRBJ2-3 - TRBV10-3 CAISESGDATDTQYF TGTGCCATCAGTGAGAGCGGGGACGCCACAGATACGCAGTATTTT
- TRBJ2-3 many TRBV6-5 CASSIGGDTQYF TGTGCCAGCAGCATCGGGGGAGATACGCAGTATTTT
- TRBJ2-7 few TRBV29-1 CSVGGDGGIYEQYF TGCAGCGTTGGGGGGGACGGAGGAATTTACGAGCAGTACTTC
- TRBJ2-3 - TRBV13 CASSLGTGTSTDTQYF TGTGCCAGCAGCTTAGGAACAGGGACTAGCACAGATACGCAGTATTTT
- TRBJ2-7 many TRBV5-6 CASSLGPNPYEQYF TGTGCCAGCAGCTTGGGTCCAAACCCCTACGAGCAGTACTTC
- TRBJ2-1 - TRBV7-9 CASSLLRGGRNNEQFF TGTGCCAGCAGCTTGCTCAGGGGGGGAAGAAACAATGAGCAGTTCTTC
- TRBJ2-1 few TRBV20-1 CSARENRAYNEQFF TGCAGTGCTAGAGAAAACAGAGCCTACAATGAGCAGTTCTTC
- TRBJ2-1 - TRBV28 CASSLSGAGVLGQFF TGTGCCAGCAGTTTGTCTGGGGCTGGGGTTCTTGGGCAGTTCTTC
- TRBJ2-5 few TRBV6-5 CASSHGETQYF TGTGCCAGCAGTCACGGGGAGACCCAGTACTTC
TRBD2 TRBJ2-1 few TRBV20-1 CRVLSGGASYNEQFF TGCAGGGTCCTTAGCGGGGGCGCATCCTACAATGAGCAGTTCTTC
- TRBJ2-1 - TRBV7-9 CASSFELNNEQFF TGTGCCAGCAGCTTTGAGCTCAACAATGAGCAGTTCTTC
- TRBJ2-1 many TRBV25-1 CASSERGVIGNEQFF TGTGCCAGCAGTGAAAGGGGGGTTATCGGCAATGAGCAGTTCTTC
- TRBJ2-5 many TRBV7-6 CASSYYQETQYF TGTGCCAGCAGCTATTACCAAGAGACCCAGTACTTC
- TRBJ2-7 many TRBV12-3/TRBV12-4 CASSLGVAYEQYF TGTGCCAGCAGTTTAGGGGTAGCCTACGAGCAGTACTTC
TRBD2 TRBJ2-7 few TRBV3-1 CASSQLRSGKGNEQYF TGTGCCAGCAGCCAATTACGGAGCGGGAAGGGGAACGAGCAGTACTTC
TRBD1 TRBJ2-5 few TRBV2 CASSALGQGARETQYF TGTGCCAGCAGTGCTTTGGGACAGGGGGCGAGAGAGACCCAGTACTTC
- TRBJ1-2 many TRBV9 CASSVDTNYGYTF TGTGCCAGCAGCGTAGACACAAACTATGGCTACACCTTC
- TRBJ2-7 - TRBV12-3/TRBV12-4 CASSLGLAVAYEQYF TGTGCCAGCAGTTTAGGCCTAGCTGTTGCCTACGAGCAGTACTTC
- TRBJ2-1 many TRBV29-1 CSVVTGQKYNEQFF TGCAGCGTCGTAACAGGGCAGAAATACAATGAGCAGTTCTTC
TRBD1 TRBJ1-1 many TRBV7-8 CASSLNRGTEAFF TGTGCCAGCAGCTTAAACAGGGGCACTGAAGCTTTCTTT
- TRBJ1-3 - TRBV5-6 CASSLWGGAGNTIYF TGTGCCAGCAGCTTGTGGGGGGGCGCTGGAAACACCATATATTTT
- TRBJ2-3 few TRBV7-9 CASRQGLGELDTDTQYF TGTGCCAGCAGACAAGGTTTGGGAGAGCTGGACACAGATACGCAGTATTTT
TRBD1 TRBJ2-2 few TRBV11-1 CASSSTTAGTGGRTGELFF TGTGCCAGCAGCTCGACCACAGCCGGGACAGGGGGGCGCACCGGGGAGCTGTTTTTT
- TRBJ2-5 - TRBV6-4 CASSVRAQETQYF TGTGCCAGCTCAGTTCGCGCCCAAGAGACCCAGTACTTC
TRBD2 TRBJ2-3 - TRBV5-1 CASSFSGITTDTQYF TGCGCCAGCAGCTTTAGCGGGATAACGACAGATACGCAGTATTTT
TRBD2 TRBJ2-5 few TRBV7-2 CASRPLAGGQETQYF TGTGCCAGCAGACCATTAGCGGGAGGCCAAGAGACCCAGTACTTC
- TRBJ2-1 many TRBV4-1 CASSQEEWGPNEQFF TGCGCCAGCAGCCAAGAGGAGTGGGGGCCTAATGAGCAGTTCTTC
- TRBJ2-3 many TRBV27 CASSPILGTDTQYF TGTGCCAGCAGTCCCATCCTGGGCACAGATACGCAGTATTTT
- TRBJ2-1 - TRBV11-3 CASSLETDNEQFF TGTGCCAGCAGCTTAGAAACAGACAATGAGCAGTTCTTC
TRBD2 TRBJ2-3 - TRBV11-1 CASSLVGGRAVVVDTQYF TGTGCCAGCAGCTTAGTTGGCGGGAGGGCCGTTGTTGTAGATACGCAGTATTTT
- TRBJ1-4 - TRBV6-5 CASSSRTDEKLFF TGTGCCAGCAGTTCTCGGACAGACGAAAAACTGTTTTTT
- TRBJ2-7 few TRBV2 CASSDEANSSYEQYF TGTGCCAGCAGTGACGAAGCGAACAGCTCCTACGAGCAGTACTTC
TRBD1 TRBJ1-1 few TRBV5-6 CASSLGTGLTEAFF TGTGCCAGCAGCTTGGGGACAGGGCTGACTGAAGCTTTCTTT
- TRBJ2-6 many TRBV25-1 CASSERRDPGANVLTF TGTGCCAGCAGTGAACGAAGGGATCCTGGGGCCAACGTCCTGACTTTC
- TRBJ2-3 many TRBV4-3 CASSQAQGLLSTDTQYF TGCGCCAGCAGCCAAGCACAGGGATTATTAAGCACAGATACGCAGTATTTT
TRBD1 TRBJ1-1 many TRBV4-2 CASSLRTGRLNTEAFF TGTGCCAGCAGCCTGCGGACAGGGCGGTTAAACACTGAAGCTTTCTTT
- TRBJ1-2 many TRBV25-1 CASSEVSNYGYTF TGTGCCAGTAGTGAAGTATCTAACTATGGCTACACCTTC
- TRBJ1-2 - TRBV5-1 CASSLTGFANYGYTF TGCGCCAGCAGCTTGACAGGGTTTGCCAACTATGGCTACACCTTC
- TRBJ2-2 few TRBV30 CAWSVAAGELFF TGTGCCTGGAGTGTCGCCGCGGGGGAGCTGTTTTTT
- TRBJ1-1 many TRBV13 CASSADLSEAFF TGTGCCAGCAGCGCGGACTTGTCTGAAGCTTTCTTT
TRBD2 TRBJ2-3 - TRBV5-6 CAIGPGLAGSTDTQYF TGTGCCATCGGCCCCGGACTAGCGGGGAGCACAGATACGCAGTATTTT
- TRBJ1-1 many TRBV2 CASGQGFGNTEAFF TGTGCCAGCGGTCAGGGGTTTGGGAACACTGAAGCTTTCTTT